This record looks at one T cell receptor beta chain sequence and its context. Its recognized antigen is unknown. Per-base qualities were not stored, and no clone one base away is much larger. Each sample was amplified in two independent genomic DNA replicates, using approximately 0.5 ug for blood and approximately 1.6 ug for tumor or normal breast. Following the manufacturer's instructions, the ImmunoSeq Intro kit was used to carry out TCRB sequencing on genomic DNA. Multiplex PCR ran about 31 cycles with proprietary primers and spike-in control sequences for absolute quantification. Single-end 150-bp reads were used to sequence an 87-bp fragment covering the CDR3 and the flanking V and J genes. Each lane of an Illumina MiSeq running version 3.0 chemistry carried seven multiplexed samples, with two replicates apiece. Regarding the original processing steps: Raw data were processed by the vendor's proprietary pipeline, with both replicates merged into one result per sample. A clonotype was defined as productive rearrangements that share the same V-gene family, CDR3 amino acid sequence and J-gene segment. To compute clonality, the normalized Shannon entropy (Pielou evenness) of TCRB abundances was subtracted from 1. To estimate T cell density, the total number of templates was divided by the number of input cells, which was inferred from the amount of DNA input. Total repertoire diversity and clonality were estimated with Recon using default parameters. Tumor-enriched clonotypes were defined as having over 0.1% abundance in tumor and at least 32-fold higher abundance than in normal breast. The clones in this table, taken by TCRdb from immuneACCESS, are in-frame only. Not every clone is retained; where verified, under half of the shortfall comes from an unresolved V gene, and the cause of the rest is unknown. V, J and clone size were drawn from that table, and D and trimming were deduced from the DNA. The sample data list roughly 3,600 clones, and 60% to 80% of these were observed just once. In total, the top ten clones hold roughly a sixth of the sample.

This sample was taken from a study of early stage breast cancer tumors (dated by TCRdb to about 2017). Concerning the study at large: Of the approximately 16 invasive breast tumors, about a dozen were found to be estrogen receptor-positive, progesterone receptor-positive and HER2-negative. Of the roughly twelve ER+/PR+/HER2- tumors, eight were classified as invasive ductal carcinomas and four as invasive lobular carcinomas. The average read coverage per sample was about 10-fold. Across all samples, 2,700,000 or so templates representing approximately 1.2 million unique clonotypes were detected.

From the germline V gene, CDR1 is LGHNA and CDR2 is YSLEER. The cysteine opens and the phenylalanine closes a CDR3 of 14 amino acids. CDR3 DNA only is kept here, 42 bases in frame from base 1. V and J are truncated by 2 bases and 3 bases respectively, leaving an intervening sequence of 7 bases. Dicing about 17-50 mg of tumor tissue typically gave a DNA yield of more than 2.5 ug. The study profiled bulk TCR beta-chain repertoires in matched peripheral blood, tumor and adjacent normal breast tissue taken from approximately 15 patients with early-stage breast cancer. After resection, tumor tissue identified by eye was cut out and put into prechilled RNAlater. A TissueLyser II was used to homogenize diced tumor tissue (about 20-50 mg) in RLTplus buffer containing beta-mercaptoethanol and antifoaming agent. The Qiagen AllPrep DNA/RNA Mini kit was used for genomic DNA extraction. Beyond this particular receptor, the publication reports: Greater similarity was observed between blood and normal breast repertoires than between blood and tumor repertoires, and tumor was distinguished from normal in about 90% of the 16 patients when each tissue was compared with blood. Enriched TCRB sequences shared across patients were mostly commonly generated sequences, unlikely to play an important role in the tumor microenvironment. Compared with adjacent normal breast tissue, tumors had about 2.5-fold higher T cell density and higher clonality. Because the cohort was small, analysis by tumor subtype was not possible. Chain pairing and functional markers such as CD4, CD8 and FOXP3 were not captured by bulk genomic DNA sequencing of unsorted cells.

The receptor was isolated from a person aged 40 to 49 with breast cancer. Material for sequencing was breast tumor tissue. The V gene is TRBV4-3 and the J gene is TRBJ1-4; too little of a D gene remains to name it. Here the CDR3 is given as CASSQTAANEKLFF. The nucleotide sequence reads as follows: TGCGCCAGCAGCCAAACGGCGGCTAATGAAAAACTGTTTTTT.